The clone carrying this T cell receptor beta chain was detected many times. Its antigen is undetermined. Diagnoses rested on clinical symptoms, serum thyroxine and TRAb, thyroid ultrasound and orbital computed tomography. The data are from a study of T cells in Graves' hyperthyroidism and ophthalmopathy. The overall study: Staff took peripheral blood when the initial diagnosis was made, before any treatment began.

This CDR3 has 17 amino acids. V lost 3 bases to trimming and J lost 3 bases; unmatched junction nucleotides: 14. Germline V gene data show CDR1 as DFQATT and CDR2 as SNEGSKA (reference sequence). Study-wide results and caveats: The model identified upcoming ophthalmopathy a median approximately six months ahead of onset. Blood also held most thyroid clonotypes expanded beyond 0.001.

TCR beta CDR3 regions were amplified from RNA. Using the HTBI primer set, a first-round RT-PCR was run on the TCR CDR3. TCRdb ran MiXCR on the multiplex PCR reads and lists one entry per CDR3 protein. The table shows roughly 550,000 distinct CDR3 sequences, with around 15% occurring only once. The TCR originated in a young woman with Graves' ophthalmopathy. Sequencing used blood. The rearrangement uses TRBV20-1 and TRBJ2-7, with TRBD2 matching 10 bases. CDR3 amino acids: CSARSGRALVWYYEQYF. The CDR3 DNA sequence: TGCAGTGCTAGGAGCGGGAGGGCCCTGGTCTGGTACTACGAGCAGTACTTC.